The subject of this entry is one T cell receptor beta chain. This specimen belongs to a study of control samples from healthy donors and cancer patients. This table comes from immunoSEQ multiplex PCR, and its TCRdb copy is limited to in-frame clones, with some not included. The profile shows under 150,000 clones, 88% of them singletons. The CDR3 contains 16 residues. Germline-derived CDR1 and CDR2 are KGHSH and LQKENI. Trimming removed 3 bases from V and 1 base from J, with 12 bases in between. Sequencing was performed on blood. The sequence was collected from a man aged 40-49 years in good health. The chain couples TRBV18 to TRBJ1-4; a weak D match, TRBD1 (5 bases). The CDR3 DNA reads as TGTGCCAGCTCACCCCGGGACCTCGGAACTAATGAAAAACTGTTTTTT. Amino acids: CASSPRDLGTNEKLFF.